These T cell receptor beta chains were read from a single sample in a study of T cell repertoires in cytomegalovirus infection. TCRdb reprocessed the reads with MiXCR, giving one entry per CDR3 protein. The table lists about 400,000 distinct CDR3 sequences, 15% to 20% of them singletons. Sequenced input: PBMCs. The origin of the receptors is a human donor in good health (CMV status not recorded). Some clones in this sample may be carry-over from other donors' samples. Both conserved end residues are part of each CDR3. Each record gives: V gene, D gene, J gene, clone size, CDR3 DNA, CDR3 protein. D genes are given only for firm matches. Not every row has a clone size; where given, it reads once, few, many or a size class.

>TRBV12-3/TRBV12-4|-|TRBJ1-1|-
TGTGCCAGCAGTTCTTCTTACACCCCAGAAGCTTTCTTT
CASSSSYTPEAFF
>TRBV7-6|-|TRBJ2-6|many
TGTGCCAGCAGCCACTATCCAATCTCTGGGGCCAACGTCCTGACTTTC
CASSHYPISGANVLTF
>TRBV7-9|-|TRBJ2-7|-
TGTGCCAGCAGCTTAAGGCCCAACGAGCAGTACTTC
CASSLRPNEQYF
>TRBV20-1|-|TRBJ1-4|few
TGCAGTGCTAGAGATTCGACTAATGAAAAACTGTTTTTT
CSARDSTNEKLFF
>TRBV10-3|-|TRBJ2-7|-
TGTGCCATCAGTGAATTCTCCTACGAGCAGTACTTC
CAISEFSYEQYF
>TRBV6-6|-|TRBJ2-5|many
TGTGCCAGCAGTTACTCTGGGGGCCGGGGTCAAGAGACCCAGTACTTC
CASSYSGGRGQETQYF
>TRBV27|-|TRBJ2-7|-
TGTGCCAGCAGTTTACTTCGGACAGCCGGCAGGGACGAGCAGTACTTC
CASSLLRTAGRDEQYF
>TRBV12-3/TRBV12-4|-|TRBJ2-7|few
TGTGCCAGCAGTTTTGGGCAGATCTACGAGCAGTACTTC
CASSFGQIYEQYF
>TRBV2|-|TRBJ1-1|-
TGTACCAGCAGTGAACAACACTGGGGCAACTGGAACACTGAAGCTTTCTTT
CTSSEQHWGNWNTEAFF
>TRBV19|TRBD1|TRBJ1-5|many
TGTGCCAGTACCGAGGACAGGGAATATCAGCCCCAGCATTTT
CASTEDREYQPQHF
>TRBV7-8|TRBD2|TRBJ2-3|many
TGTGCCAGCAGCGTTCGGGGGGGGCAGCGCACAGATACGCAGTATTTT
CASSVRGGQRTDTQYF
>TRBV10-3|TRBD1|TRBJ2-1|-
TGTGCCATCAGGAGCCGGGACAGGGTTCTCTACAATGAGCAGTTCTTC
CAIRSRDRVLYNEQFF
>TRBV5-4|-|TRBJ2-3|-
TGTGCCAGCAGTTCCGGGACTCTAACAGATACGCAGTATTTT
CASSSGTLTDTQYF
>TRBV18|-|TRBJ1-6|-
TGTGCCAGCTCCCTCTCCCGGACAGAGAATTCACCCCTCCACTTT
CASSLSRTENSPLHF
>TRBV20-1|-|TRBJ2-3|-
TGCAGTGCTAGATCCCGACTGTCAAATACGCAGTATTTT
CSARSRLSNTQYF